A single sample gave rise to the 30 T cell receptor beta chains below, sequenced in a study of regulatory T cells in long-lasting Graves disease. Time point described: persistent/refractory GD, antithyroid drugs over 5 years with positive TRAb. The authors made the TCR library using RNA they extracted from PBMCs. Arm-PCR of CDR3 regions with iRepertoire HTBI primers generated TCR beta libraries. MiXCR, applied by TCRdb to the multiplex PCR reads, yields one record per CDR3 protein. The table records around 460,000 distinct CDR3 sequences, around a fifth of them present only once. Sequences were derived from peripheral blood mononuclear cells (PBMCs), sampled when the disease was refractory, from a patient treated with antithyroid drugs. All receptors come from a female donor with Graves disease.

The count of this clonotype is one. A single base separates this from a much larger clone, so it may be a read error. Here the CDR3 omits its conserved ending phenylalanine or tryptophan, so a read error is the likely source. V usage is TRBV29-1 and J usage is TRBJ1-1; D not certain. This CDR3 has 13 amino acids. Trimming stripped 4 bases from V and 3 bases from J, with 12 bases between. Germline V gene data show CDR1 as SQVTM and CDR2 as ANQGSEA. CDR3 loop: CSVANFADTEAFY. The CDR3, as DNA: TGCAGCGTTGCTAATTTTGCGGACACTGAAGCTTTCTAT.

There are a few counts of this clonotype. The genes are TRBV7-9 and TRBJ2-2, with D unresolved. There are 13 residues in the CDR3. The V gene's germline CDR1 is SEHNR and CDR2 FQNEAQ (reference sequence). The V and J ends lost 3 bases and 9 bases respectively, with 11 bases between them. The CDR3 is CASSFLLVRELFF. The CDR3 DNA sequence: TGTGCCAGCAGCTTCCTTTTAGTCAGGGAGCTGTTTTTT.

This clonotype was picked up many times. The gene calls are TRBV20-1 and TRBJ2-5; 9 bases line up with TRBD1. Germline CDR1 DFQATT, CDR2 SNEGSKA (reference sequence). This CDR3 contains 13 residues. Trimming took 6 bases from V and 5 from J; bases not matched to a gene: 7. The CDR3 region has the DNA TGCAGTGCGCCCGGGACAGGGACCGAGACCCAGTACTTC. This sequence encodes CSAPGTGTETQYF.

Of note for this clonotype: This may stem from a read error, because a much larger clone lies one nucleotide away. The chain uses TRBV7-2 and TRBJ2-5, with 12 bases fitting TRBD2. This CDR3 has 15 amino acids. CDR1 and CDR2 (germline): SGHTA, FQGNSA. The DNA for the CDR3 is TGTGCCAGCACGCCTCTAGCGGGGGGGCGGGAGACCCAGTGCTTC. It is translated as CASTPLAGGRETQCF.

Ten or more counts support this clonotype. V is TRBV6-1 and J is TRBJ1-5; 8 bases are shared with TRBD1. Germline V lookup: CDR1 MNHNS, CDR2 SASEGT. The CDR3 runs to 14 residues. J was trimmed by 2 bases and V by 8 bases; bases with no gene match: 5. The CDR3 nucleotides read TGTGCCAGCGTAGGACAGGGCGGCAATCAGCCCCAGCATTTT. As protein: CASVGQGGNQPQHF.

This clonotype was detected a few times. The chain has TRBV6-5 and TRBJ1-6, with 9 bases lining up with TRBD1. The CDR3 totals 16 residues. Germline CDR1 is MNHEY and CDR2 is SVGAGI. Trimming cost V 2 bases and J 4 bases; bases outside gene matches: 3. CDR3 loop: CASSYAGQGYNSPLHF. DNA for the CDR3: TGTGCCAGCAGTTACGCCGGACAGGGGTATAATTCACCCCTCCACTTT.

This chain joins TRBV20-1 and TRBJ2-7; TRBD1 is a possible D gene (6 bases). The CDR3 has 13 amino acids. CDR1 is DFQATT and CDR2 is SNEGSKA in the germline V gene (reference sequence). Trimming shortened V by 6 bases and J by 1 base, and 13 bases separated the two germline ends. The CDR3 coding sequence is TGCAGTGCCTTACAGACAGGATCCTACGAGCAGTACTTC. Protein product: CSALQTGSYEQYF.

CDR3 nucleotide sequence: TGTGCCATCAACACGGGACTAGCGGGGTACGAGCAGTACTTC. Residues: CAINTGLAGYEQYF. The chain combines TRBV10-3 with TRBJ2-7; 13 bases map to TRBD2. The germline CDR1 and CDR2 sequences are ENHRY and SYGVKD. The V gene end was trimmed by 7 bases and the J gene end by 4 bases; junction bases not matched to a gene: 4. The CDR3 loop spans 14 amino acids.

There are a few counts of this clonotype. The chain recombines TRBV27 with TRBJ1-6; D perhaps matches TRBD1 (5 bases). The CDR3 runs 17 residues. V gave up 0 bases and J gave up 0 bases, with 9 bases separating them. CDR1 is MNHEY and CDR2 is SMNVEV in the germline V gene (reference sequence). CDR3 loop: CASSLSYDSSYNSPLHF. CDR3 DNA sequence: TGTGCCAGCAGTTTATCATATGACAGCTCCTATAATTCACCCCTCCACTTT.

This clonotype was picked up a small number of times. The chain employs TRBV9 and TRBJ2-1; TRBD2 matches at 7 bases. Germline assignment: CDR1 SGDLS and CDR2 YYNGEE. The ends lost 4 bases at V and 5 bases at J; junction bases unmatched: 9. The length of the CDR3 is 15 residues. The CDR3 sequence is CASSPRLAAHNEQFF. DNA for the CDR3: TGTGCCAGCAGCCCTCGCCTAGCGGCCCACAATGAGCAGTTCTTC.

This clonotype has only a few counts. The rearrangement links TRBV30 to TRBJ1-5; TRBD1 agrees at 8 bases. The germline gives CDR1 GTSNPN, CDR2 SVGIG (reference sequence). The V gene end was trimmed by 4 bases and the J gene end by 2 bases; junction bases not matched to a gene: 4. This CDR3 is built from 14 residues. The CDR3 here is CAWNDRGGNQPQHF. CDR3 coding DNA: TGTGCCTGGAACGACAGGGGCGGCAATCAGCCCCAGCATTTT. Complete variable domain (other parts from reference TRBV30 and TRBJ1-5): SQTIHQWPATLVQPVGSPLSLECTVEGTSNPNLYWYRQAAGRGLQLLFYSVGIGQISSEVPQNLSASRPQDRQFILSSKKLLLSDSGFYLCAWNDRGGNQPQHFGDGTRLSIL.

This clonotype was recorded a few times. A read error may explain this, as a much larger clone is one base away. The chain has TRBV20-1 and TRBJ1-5; D gene unclear. CDR1 and CDR2 from the germline V gene are DFQATT and SNEGSKA (reference sequence). V dropped 4 bases and J dropped 4 bases, with 11 bases sitting between them. CDR3 size: 13 residues. This chain's CDR3 is CSAKAVGNQPQHF. DNA of the CDR3: TGCAGTGCTAAAGCGGTAGGGAATCAGCCCCAGCATTTT.

In this sample, this clonotype turned up many times. The rearrangement uses TRBV6-1 and TRBJ1-2, with D uncertain. Germline V gene lookup returns CDR1 MNHNS and CDR2 SASEGT. V was trimmed by 7 bases and J by 8 bases, leaving 11 bases between them. The length of the CDR3 is 11 residues. The CDR3 reads CASTRGRGYTF. DNA for the CDR3: TGTGCCAGCACCCGAGGGAGGGGCTACACCTTC.

This clonotype was observed at least ten times. J is TRBJ2-5 and V is TRBV2, with TRBD2 identical over 9 bases. Germline CDR1 reads SNHLY; CDR2 reads FYNNEI. This CDR3 is 16 amino acids long. J gave up 3 bases and V 6 bases, and 11 bases lay outside the gene matches. This chain's CDR3 is CASSADSGGGEETQYF. CDR3 coding DNA: TGTGCCAGCAGCGCCGATAGCGGGGGAGGGGAAGAGACCCAGTACTTC.

A note on this clonotype: Just one base apart from a much larger clone, this may be a read error. V gene TRBV28 combines with J gene TRBJ2-1; TRBD2 matches 8 bases. Germline V gives CDR1 MDHEN, CDR2 SYDVKM. After removal of 2 bases from V and 6 bases from J, the junction contained 0 bases not matched to a gene. The CDR3 extends over 13 amino acids. CDR3 protein: CASSLGTSNEQFF. For the CDR3, the DNA is TGTGCCAGCAGTTTAGGGACTAGCAATGAGCAGTTCTTC. Combining the CDR3 with reference TRBV28 and TRBJ2-1 gives the whole variable domain DVKVTQSSRYLVKRTGEKVFLECVQDMDHENMFWYRQDPGLGLRLIYFSYDVKMKEKGDIPEGYSVSREKKERFSLILESASTNQTSMYLCASSLGTSNEQFFGPGTRLTVL.

This clonotype has ten or more counts. The chain joins TRBV2 to TRBJ1-1; possible D gene TRBD1, 6 bases. V lost 8 bases, J lost 0 bases, and 16 bases lay in between. This CDR3 has 15 residues. The germline V gene encodes CDR1 SNHLY and CDR2 FYNNEI. The CDR3 coding sequence is TGTGCCAGCTGCAAGTCTGGACAGATGAACACTGAAGCTTTCTTT. Encoded protein: CASCKSGQMNTEAFF. Full variable domain (remainder filled in from reference TRBV2 and TRBJ1-1): EPEVTQTPSHQVTQMGQEVILRCVPISNHLYFYWYRQILGQKVEFLVSFYNNEISEKSEIFDDQFSVERPDGSNFTLKIRSTKLEDSAMYFCASCKSGQMNTEAFFGQGTRLTVV.

This clonotype was seen a handful of times. Possible read error: a much larger clone is one base away. The V and J genes are TRBV3-1 and TRBJ2-7, with 7 bases that match TRBD1. Trimming cost V 4 bases and J 0 bases; bases outside gene matches: 6. Germline V gives CDR1 LGHDT, CDR2 YNNKEL (reference sequence). The CDR3 runs to 15 residues. The CDR3 bases are TGTGCCAGCAGCCCCGGGACAGAGAGCTCCTACGAGCAGTACTTC. Its protein product is CASSPGTESSYEQYF.

This clonotype was picked up a small number of times. The chain has TRBV9 and TRBJ1-4; D is unclear. This CDR3 comprises 12 residues. The V end lost 4 bases, the J end lost 12 bases, and 13 bases lay between the germline ends. CDR1 and CDR2 (germline): SGDLS, YYNGEE. The CDR3 loop reads CASSPDGVELFF. The CDR3 DNA follows: TGTGCCAGCAGCCCCGACGGGGTGGAACTGTTTTTT. The whole variable domain, remainder taken from reference TRBV9 and TRBJ1-4, is DSGVTQTPKHLITATGQRVTLRCSPRSGDLSVYWYQQSLDQGLQFLIQYYNGEERAKGNILERFSAQQFPDLHSELNLSSLELGDSALYFCASSPDGVELFFGSGTQLSVL.

This clonotype came up many times. This chain uses TRBV7-9 with TRBJ2-5; 9 bases align to TRBD2. The V segment lost 3 bases and the J segment 3 bases; nucleotides outside the gene matches: 5. The CDR3 has 15 residues. Germline V gives CDR1 SEHNR, CDR2 FQNEAQ (reference sequence). The CDR3 bases are TGTGCCAGCAGCTTTGGCGGGGGGGCCGAAGAGACCCAGTACTTC. Translating it yields CASSFGGGAEETQYF.

The sample holds a few counts of this clonotype. The chain joins TRBV7-2 to TRBJ2-1; 9 bases match TRBD2. CDR3 length: 14 amino acids. V gave up 1 base and J gave up 8 bases; unmatched junction bases: 3. The germline V gene has CDR1 SGHTA and CDR2 FQGNSA. Written as DNA, the CDR3 is TGTGCCAGCAGCTTAGAAGGCGGGAGGGATGAGCAGTTCTTC. It is translated as CASSLEGGRDEQFF.

There are a few counts of this clonotype. The chain links TRBV12-3 or TRBV12-4 to TRBJ1-6, with D uncertain. CDR3 length: 13 residues. V lost 5 bases, J lost 8 bases, and 10 bases lay in between. Written as DNA, the CDR3 is TGTGCCAGCAGTCCCCATATCGATTCACCCCTCCACTTT. Translated, it gives CASSPHIDSPLHF.

The rearrangement links TRBV5-4 to TRBJ2-2; D could derive from TRBD1 or TRBD2 (6 bases each). V lost 4 bases and J 4 bases, leaving 20 bases between the germline ends. CDR3 length: 17 amino acids. CDR1 is SGHNT, CDR2 YYREEE, per germline (reference sequence). The CDR3 spells CASSPFGGARSTGELFF. CDR3 DNA: TGTGCCAGCAGCCCGTTCGGGGGCGCGAGGAGCACCGGGGAGCTGTTTTTT.

This clonotype was picked up many times. This sequence joins TRBV24-1 and TRBJ1-2; TRBD1 agrees at 8 bases. CDR1 and CDR2 (germline): KGHDR, SFDVKD. V lost 1 base to trimming and J lost 8 bases; unmatched junction nucleotides: 11. The CDR3 is 16 residues long. This CDR3 is CATSDFTRTGFEGYTF. CDR3 nucleotides: TGTGCCACCAGTGATTTCACCAGGACAGGGTTCGAGGGCTACACCTTC.

This clonotype came up many times. J is TRBJ1-1 and V is TRBV6-5, with D perhaps matching TRBD1 (5 bases). The germline CDR1 and CDR2 sequences are MNHEY and SVGAGI. Trimming pared 2 bases from V and 2 bases from J, leaving 9 bases between. This CDR3 spans 14 amino acids. This CDR3 reads CASSYGADNTEAFF. In DNA, the CDR3 is TGTGCCAGCAGTTACGGGGCAGACAACACTGAAGCTTTCTTT.

This clonotype appeared many times. The chain joins TRBV11-2 to TRBJ2-5; D is perhaps TRBD1 (5 bases). Trimming stripped 1 base from V and 2 bases from J, with 20 bases between. Germline V gene sequence: CDR1 SGHAT, CDR2 FQNNGV. The CDR3 spans 18 residues. As DNA, the CDR3 is TGTGCCAGCAGCTTAGTCGTATACAGGAAGGACCGTCAAGAGACCCAGTACTTC. This codes for CASSLVVYRKDRQETQYF.

This clonotype was counted only a few times. V usage is TRBV19 and J usage is TRBJ1-5, with 8 bases matching TRBD1. With V trimmed by 4 bases and J by 5 bases, 4 bases remained unmatched. Germline V CDR1 and CDR2: LNHDA, SQIVND (reference sequence). The CDR3 has 14 amino acids. The CDR3 DNA sequence: TGTGCCAGTAGTACGGACAGGGAGGATCAGCCCCAGCATTTT. Translating gives CASSTDREDQPQHF.

This clonotype was seen at least ten times. The gene calls are TRBV7-3 and TRBJ2-5; TRBD1 matches at 7 bases. After removal of 2 bases from V and 1 base from J, the junction contained 7 bases not matched to a gene. Germline V gene lookup returns CDR1 SGHTA and CDR2 FQGTGA. The CDR3 contains 16 residues. CDR3 in DNA: TGTGCCAGCAGCTTAGCCGGGACAGCTAGCCAAGAGACCCAGTACTTC. Its translation: CASSLAGTASQETQYF.

This clonotype was detected ten times or more. The V and J genes are TRBV7-9 and TRBJ1-6; the match to TRBD1 covers 11 bases. Germline lookup yields CDR1 SEHNR and CDR2 FQNEAQ (reference sequence). After removal of 6 bases from V and 1 base from J, the junction contained 11 bases not matched to a gene. CDR3 length: 19 residues. This CDR3 is CASRPPGQGVTSYNSPLHF. DNA of the CDR3: TGTGCCAGCAGGCCACCGGGACAGGGGGTTACGTCCTATAATTCACCCCTCCACTTT.

This clonotype was found a few times. The chain couples TRBV5-4 to TRBJ2-7; D gene ambiguous. Trimming cost V 4 bases and J 7 bases, with 15 bases left between them. This CDR3 has 13 amino acids. Germline CDR1 reads SGHNT; CDR2 reads YYREEE (reference sequence). The CDR3 loop reads CASSTLWTSEQYF. CDR3 in DNA: TGTGCCAGCAGCACACTCTGGACCTCAGAGCAGTACTTC.

The sample holds a few counts of this clonotype. The chain joins TRBV7-9 to TRBJ1-1; maybe TRBD1 (5 bases). This CDR3 region has 14 residues. Trimming left V 3 bases short and J 1 base short, with 9 bases between. CDR1 is SEHNR, CDR2 FQNEAQ, per germline (reference sequence). CDR3 loop: CASSFLTENTEAFF. In nucleotides, the CDR3 is TGTGCCAGCAGCTTTTTGACAGAGAACACTGAAGCTTTCTTT.